The TCR beta chain described here comes from a study of CD8+CD57+ T cells in acquired aplastic anemia. CDR3 and TCR beta VDJ profiling relied on a genomic DNA template. TCRdb re-called the reads with MiXCR, one entry per CDR3 protein. The table has around 170,000 distinct CDR3 sequences, approximately 51% seen once. By flow cytometry, patients selected for sequencing had shown an expansion of CD8+CD57+ cells. Trimming shortened V by 6 bases and J by 6 bases, and 8 bases separated the two germline ends. CDR1 and CDR2 (germline): SQVTM, ANQGSEA. This CDR3 region has 10 residues. By its share, this clonotype is medium-sized.

The source is a human donor with aplastic anemia. Specimen: sorted CD4+, CD8+, or CD8+CD57+ T cells (not recorded which) from PBMCs. This chain uses TRBV29-1 with TRBJ1-2; D is perhaps TRBD1 (5 bases). The chain's CDR3 is CSVDKNGYTF. CDR3 nucleotides: TGCAGCGTGGACAAGAATGGCTACACCTTC. The whole variable domain, filled in from reference TRBV29-1 and TRBJ1-2, reads SAVISQKPSRDICQRGTSLTIQCQVDSQVTMMFWYRQQPGQSLTLIATANQGSEATYESGFVIDKFPISRPNLTFSTLTVSNMSPEDSSIYLCSVDKNGYTFGSGTRLTVV.